This T cell receptor (beta chain) was profiled in a study of tumor-infiltrating lymphocytes in primary liver carcinoma. Study as a whole: Among the tumors, stages were T1-T3 N0M0 and sizes about 4 to 10 cm.

Researchers generated TCR beta cDNA from 500 ng of total RNA, relying on a constant-region primer. Construction of TCR beta libraries relied on three successive nested multiplex PCR rounds employing slightly modified ARM-PCR. The study ran its first two PCR rounds for around 10 cycles each, using TRBV1-TRBV30 forward primers and a C-beta reverse primer. TCRdb independently ran MiXCR on the multiplex PCR reads; one entry per CDR3 protein. Here the sample spans more than 95,000 distinct CDR3 sequences, about four fifths being singletons. CDR1 is SGHAT, CDR2 FQNNGV, per germline. The CDR3 is made up of 13 amino acids. V lost 9 bases and J lost 3, with 15 bases in between. Both RNA and DNA were isolated together from around 20-30 mg of bulk tissue that had not been sorted. Among the patients, all had chronic HBV infection and none had been treated.

V and J are TRBV11-2 and TRBJ2-7; D is undetermined. The sample comprised liver tumor tissue from sampling region 3. Subset specified: tumor region T3, left-lateral pole. The source is a man in his forties with primary liver carcinoma and hepatitis B virus infection. CDR3 nucleotides: TGTGCCAGTAGATTTGGCCAACTCTACGAGCAGTACTTC. Translated: CASRFGQLYEQYF.